Reported below is one T cell receptor beta chain. No antigen is known for it. Germline V CDR1 and CDR2: SQVTM, ANQGSEA. The CDR3 runs 14 residues. With UMI labels, 5' RACE was used to prepare the TRB cDNA libraries. TCRdb re-called the 5' RACE reads; every CDR3 protein appears as one record, without DNA. Its table records roughly 100,000 distinct CDR3 sequences. The sample originates from a study of CXCR3-negative and CXCR3-positive naive CD8 T cells. Study results and limitations: When CXCR3-positive naive cells were set against CXCR3-negative naive cells, the former had more hydrophobic TRB CDR3s.

Definition of naive CD8+ T cells rested on a CD45RO-CCR7+CD27+CD95- profile. The clonotype originates from a human donor in good health. Some clones in this sample may be carry-over from other donors' samples. The specimen was naive CXCR3+ CD8+ T cells from blood. Subset given: CD45RO-CCR7+CD27+CD95- naive CD8+ T cells expressing CXCR3 (TNR3+). The V and J genes are TRBV29-1 and TRBJ2-1. CDR3 loop: CSVEETGWEDEQFF.